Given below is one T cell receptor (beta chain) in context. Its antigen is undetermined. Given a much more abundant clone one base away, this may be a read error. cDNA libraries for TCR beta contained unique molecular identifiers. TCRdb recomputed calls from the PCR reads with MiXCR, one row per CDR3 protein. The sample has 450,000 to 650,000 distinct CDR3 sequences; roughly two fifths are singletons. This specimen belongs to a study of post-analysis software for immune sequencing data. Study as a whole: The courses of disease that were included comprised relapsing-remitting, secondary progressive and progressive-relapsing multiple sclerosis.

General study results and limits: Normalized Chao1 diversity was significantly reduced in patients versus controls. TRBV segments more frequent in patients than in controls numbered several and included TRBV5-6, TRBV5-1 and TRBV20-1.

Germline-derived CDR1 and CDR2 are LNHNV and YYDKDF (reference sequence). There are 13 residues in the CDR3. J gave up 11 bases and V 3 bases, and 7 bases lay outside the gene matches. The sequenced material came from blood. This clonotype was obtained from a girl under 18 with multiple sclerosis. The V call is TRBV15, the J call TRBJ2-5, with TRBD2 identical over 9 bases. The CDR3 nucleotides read TGTGCCACCAGCAGGGGACTAGCCGATGAGCAGTACTTC. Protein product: CATSRGLADEQYF.